The 2 T cell receptor beta chains presented below share a single source sample, sequenced in a study of blood T cell repertoires in COVID-19. Produced via immunoSEQ multiplex PCR; TCRdb's table is partial and in-frame only. The sample holds 80,000 or so clones, less than 90% seen once. The sequenced material came from peripheral blood. The source of these receptors is a human donor in a cohort sampled during active COVID-19.

The rearrangement uses TRBV30 and TRBJ2-2; unclear D gene. V was pared by 1 base and J by 0 bases, with 6 bases between. CDR3 length: 14 residues. From germline, CDR1 is GTSNPN and CDR2 SVGIG (reference sequence). CDR3 protein: CAWSGIPNTGELFF. Here the CDR3 DNA reads TGTGCCTGGAGTGGTATCCCGAACACCGGGGAGCTGTTTTTT.

The chain links TRBV7-9 to TRBJ1-6, with TRBD1 matching over 7 bases. Germline values: CDR1 SEHNR, CDR2 FQNEAQ (reference sequence). CDR3 length: 16 amino acids. Germline trimming cut 5 bases from V and 8 bases from J; bases unmatched to any gene: 12. CDR3 DNA: TGTGCCAGCAGCCCACGCTTGGAGGGGGCTCATTCACCCCTCCACTTT. It specifies CASSPRLEGAHSPLHF.